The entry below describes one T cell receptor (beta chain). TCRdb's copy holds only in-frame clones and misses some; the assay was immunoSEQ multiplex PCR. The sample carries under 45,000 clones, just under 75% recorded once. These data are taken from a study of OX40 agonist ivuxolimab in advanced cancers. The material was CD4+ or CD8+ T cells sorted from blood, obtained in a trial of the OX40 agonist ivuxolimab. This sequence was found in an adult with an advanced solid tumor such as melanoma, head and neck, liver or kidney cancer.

The CDR3, as DNA: TGTGCCAGCACCCCGGGACTAAAGATCTACGAGCAGTACTTC. It yields the protein CASTPGLKIYEQYF. The chain links TRBV2 to TRBJ2-7; 7 nucleotides align to TRBD2. The CDR3 spans 14 residues. Germline values: CDR1 SNHLY, CDR2 FYNNEI. Trimming at V came to 7 bases and at J to 3 bases, leaving 9 bases not matched to a gene.